This T cell receptor (beta chain) was captured by sequencing in a study of cytomegalovirus exposure and HLA in healthy donors. Findings and caveats of the study: Among TCR sequences, most were rare, though some public TCRs appeared in many donors. Sequencing depth roughly uniform across donors was assumed in presence/absence analyses. Using the classifier, cytomegalovirus status was reportedly diagnosed with high specificity and sensitivity. A prior analysis recorded that most TCR beta V segments were productive about 90% or about 30% of the time.

Comment on this clone: Antigen specificity is unknown.

PCR primers comprised 60 Vbeta and 13 Jbeta primers. Repertoires were generated with immunoSEQ multiplex PCR, while TCRdb's copy carries only in-frame clones and drops some. The top ten hold roughly 2% of the sample, which has some 76,000 clones, 70% to 90% seen once. J was trimmed by 8 bases and V by 6 bases; bases with no gene match: 3. Per germline, CDR1 MDHEN and CDR2 SYDVKM. CDR3 length: 12 residues. The sequenced sample consisted of PBMCs. This receptor was identified in a woman in her 30s in good health and CMV-seronegative. The rearrangement links TRBV28 to TRBJ1-2, with TRBD1 identical over 10 bases. CDR3 nucleotides: TGTGCCAGCAGGCGGACAGGGGGAGGCTACACCTTC. Translating gives CASRRTGGGYTF.